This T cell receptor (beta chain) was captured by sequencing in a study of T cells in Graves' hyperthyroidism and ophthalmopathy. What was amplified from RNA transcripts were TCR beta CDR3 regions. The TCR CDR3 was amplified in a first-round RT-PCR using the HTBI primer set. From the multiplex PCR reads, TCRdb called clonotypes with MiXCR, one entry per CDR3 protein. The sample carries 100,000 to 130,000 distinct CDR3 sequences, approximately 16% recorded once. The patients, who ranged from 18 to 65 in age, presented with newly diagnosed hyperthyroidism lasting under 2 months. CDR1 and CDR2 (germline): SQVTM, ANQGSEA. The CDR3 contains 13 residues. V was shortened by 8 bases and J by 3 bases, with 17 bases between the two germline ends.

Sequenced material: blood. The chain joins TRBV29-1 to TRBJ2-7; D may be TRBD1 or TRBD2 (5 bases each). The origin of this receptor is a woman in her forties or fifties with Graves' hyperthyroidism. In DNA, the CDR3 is TGCAGCTTCCTTTGGGGGTCGGGCTACGAGCAGTACTTC. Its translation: CSFLWGSGYEQYF.